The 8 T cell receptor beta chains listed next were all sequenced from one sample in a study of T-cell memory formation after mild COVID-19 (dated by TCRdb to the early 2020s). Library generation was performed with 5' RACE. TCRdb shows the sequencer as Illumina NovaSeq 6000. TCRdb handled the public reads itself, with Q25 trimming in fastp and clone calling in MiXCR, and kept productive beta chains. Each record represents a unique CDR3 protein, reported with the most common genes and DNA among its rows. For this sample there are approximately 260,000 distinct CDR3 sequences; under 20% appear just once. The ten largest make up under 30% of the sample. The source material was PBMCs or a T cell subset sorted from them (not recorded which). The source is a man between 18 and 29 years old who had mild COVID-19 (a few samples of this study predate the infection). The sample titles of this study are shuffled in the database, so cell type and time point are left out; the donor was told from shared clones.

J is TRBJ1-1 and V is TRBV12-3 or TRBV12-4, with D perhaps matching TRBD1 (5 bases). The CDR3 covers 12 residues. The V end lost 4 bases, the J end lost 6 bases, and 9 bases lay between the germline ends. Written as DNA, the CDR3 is TGTGCCAGCAGTTATAAACAGGCTGAAGCTTTCTTT. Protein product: CASSYKQAEAFF.

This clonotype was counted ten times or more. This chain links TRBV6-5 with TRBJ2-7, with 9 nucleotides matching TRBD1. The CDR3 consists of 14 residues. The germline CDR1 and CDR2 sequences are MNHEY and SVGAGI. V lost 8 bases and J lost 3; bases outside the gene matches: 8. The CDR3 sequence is CASSSGTGSYEQYF. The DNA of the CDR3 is TGTGCCAGCTCATCCGGGACAGGGAGCTACGAGCAGTACTTC.

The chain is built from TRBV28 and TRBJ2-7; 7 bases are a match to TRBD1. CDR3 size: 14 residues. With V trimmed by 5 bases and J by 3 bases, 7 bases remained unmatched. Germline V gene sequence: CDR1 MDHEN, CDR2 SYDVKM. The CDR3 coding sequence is TGTGCCAGCAGTACAGACAGGGACCTCTACGAGCAGTACGTC. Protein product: CASSTDRDLYEQYV.

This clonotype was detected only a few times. CDR3 sequence: CASSLLLRGSADTQYF. CDR3 DNA: TGTGCCAGCAGCTTGCTGCTCAGGGGTTCGGCAGATACGCAGTATTTT. This chain links TRBV5-4 with TRBJ2-3; possibly TRBD1 for D (6 bases). V was pared by 1 base and J by 4 bases, with 16 bases between. The germline gives CDR1 SGHNT, CDR2 YYREEE (reference sequence). The CDR3 runs to 16 residues.

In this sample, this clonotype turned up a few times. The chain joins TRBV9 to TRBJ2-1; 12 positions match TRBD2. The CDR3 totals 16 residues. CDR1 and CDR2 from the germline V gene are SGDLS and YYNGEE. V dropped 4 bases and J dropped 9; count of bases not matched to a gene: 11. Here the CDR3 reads CASSPGTSGWGGEQFF. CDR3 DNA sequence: TGTGCCAGCAGCCCTGGGACTAGCGGGTGGGGTGGTGAGCAGTTCTTC.

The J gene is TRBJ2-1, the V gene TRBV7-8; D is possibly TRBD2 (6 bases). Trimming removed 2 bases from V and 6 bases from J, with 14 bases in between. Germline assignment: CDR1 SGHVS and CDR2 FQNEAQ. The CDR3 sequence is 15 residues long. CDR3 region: CASSLSGTSLNEQFF. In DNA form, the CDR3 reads TGTGCCAGCAGCTTATCAGGGACTTCCCTCAATGAGCAGTTCTTC.

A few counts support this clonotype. The CDR3 sequence is CASSLHSGNTGELFF. The CDR3 bases are TGTGCCAGCAGCCTCCATAGCGGGAACACCGGGGAGCTGTTTTTT. The rearrangement links TRBV7-2 to TRBJ2-2, with D possibly TRBD2 on 6 matching bases. In germline, CDR1 is SGHTA, CDR2 FQGNSA. The ends were cut back, 5 bases at V and 1 base at J, with 11 bases in the middle. The CDR3 consists of 15 residues.

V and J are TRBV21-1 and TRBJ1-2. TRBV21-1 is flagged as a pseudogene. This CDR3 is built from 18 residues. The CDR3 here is CASRTVCKRAAQRYGYTF. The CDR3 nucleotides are TGTGCCAGCAGAACCGTTTGTAAAAGGGCAGCGCAACGCTATGGCTACACCTTC.